The T cell receptor (beta chain) under discussion was sequenced for a study of blood T cells in healthy people across ages. Sample-barcoded 5' priming and a J-beta primer mix drove a second PCR of 7 to 11 cycles. MiXCR was run by TCRdb on the 5' RACE reads, yielding one entry per CDR3 protein. The sample shows about 970,000 distinct CDR3 sequences, roughly 51% of them seen only once. Ranging in age from about 6 to 90, the donors were healthy Caucasian individuals from Russia. The CDR3 is made up of 17 amino acids. Study-wide results and limits: Unsorted PBMCs prevented conclusive naive versus antigen-experienced comparison. Per million T cells, TCR beta diversity dropped about linearly as age rose.

Comment on this clonotype: What it binds is unknown.

The sample consisted of blood. The chain joins TRBV21-1 to TRBJ2-1; the table's D call TRBD2 went unverified against the DNA. TRBV21-1 is a documented pseudogene. This TCR was recovered from a woman aged 55 to 70 in good health. The CDR3 spells CASSKGELAGGPDEQFF. CDR3 DNA sequence: TGTGCCAGCAGCAAAGGGGAACTAGCGGGAGGGCCGGATGAGCAGTTCTTC.